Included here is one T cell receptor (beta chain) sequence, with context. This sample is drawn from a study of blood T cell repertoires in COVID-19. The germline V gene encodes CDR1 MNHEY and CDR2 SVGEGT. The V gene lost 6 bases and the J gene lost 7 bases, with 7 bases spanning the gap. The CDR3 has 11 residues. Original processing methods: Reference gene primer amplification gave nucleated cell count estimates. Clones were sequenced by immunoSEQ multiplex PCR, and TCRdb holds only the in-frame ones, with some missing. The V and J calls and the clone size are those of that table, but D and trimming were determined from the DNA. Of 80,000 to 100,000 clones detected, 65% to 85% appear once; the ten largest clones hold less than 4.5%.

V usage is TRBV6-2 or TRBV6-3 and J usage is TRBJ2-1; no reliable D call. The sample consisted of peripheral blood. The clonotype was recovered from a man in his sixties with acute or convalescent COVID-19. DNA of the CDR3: TGTGCCAGCAGCGTAGTGAATGAGCAGTTCTTC. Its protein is CASSVVNEQFF.